Reported below is one T cell receptor beta chain. Its antigen is unknown. The germline V and J ends were trimmed by 6 bases and 5 bases, with 22 bases remaining between them. CDR3 length equals 16 residues. The germline V gene has CDR1 MNHNY and CDR2 SVGAGI (reference sequence). Vbeta (60) and Jbeta (13) primers were used in the PCR. The repertoire was sequenced with immunoSEQ multiplex PCR; TCRdb's copy has only in-frame clones and lacks some. The table includes approximately 110,000 clones, around 80% detected once. The data were obtained in a study of cytomegalovirus exposure and HLA in healthy donors. Study-wide findings and caveats: Trimming of TCR beta V- and J-genes showed a link, identified in a later analysis, to a missense DCLRE1C variant. The CMV antigen specificity of a few CMV-associated chains was confirmed through in vitro analysis.

This sequence joins TRBV6-6 and TRBJ1-1, with unresolved D. The sequence derives from a man between 50 and 59 years old in good health and CMV-seronegative. Sequencing was performed on PBMCs. The CDR3, as DNA: TGTGCCAGCAGACCCACTCTCCGGGAACCTGCGACTGAAGCTTTCTTT. Translating gives CASRPTLREPATEAFF.